This T cell receptor beta chain originates from a study of Graves' ophthalmopathy and Graves' hyperthyroidism (dated by TCRdb to the late 2010s). Study-level background: Peripheral blood was collected at initial diagnosis, before any treatment. In roughly six hyperthyroidism patients, T-cell repertoires of thyroid tissue and blood were compared. In total, 135 blood samples were TCR-sequenced: approximately 42 ophthalmopathy, under 80 hyperthyroidism and roughly 17 hyperthyroidism-to-ophthalmopathy patients. To explore V-J signatures distinguishing ophthalmopathy from hyperthyroidism, a discovery set of 100 patients (roughly 45 ophthalmopathy, 57 stable hyperthyroidism) was enrolled. To tell Graves' ophthalmopathy apart from Graves' hyperthyroidism, and to predict which patients would progress to ophthalmopathy, the study relied on TCR beta repertoire signatures. Following sampling, methimazole starting at 30 mg daily was administered to hyperthyroidism patients, and high-dose intravenous methylprednisolone was administered to ophthalmopathy patients. For independent validation, a separate cohort was made up of 18 to 20 hyperthyroidism patients plus 17 patients who later progressed from hyperthyroidism to ophthalmopathy. General conclusions and limits of the study: Most of the expanded thyroid clonotypes with a frequency above 0.001 were also detected in blood, and it was suggested that the thyroid immune response may be reflected by blood repertoires. In cross-validation, the 13-signature model distinguished ophthalmopathy from stable hyperthyroidism with 85% to 90% sensitivity and almost 83% specificity, and in the test set the corresponding values were 80% and 75%. In validation, the model predicted ophthalmopathy progression with about 71% sensitivity and 72.22% specificity; roughly 11 predicted patients were CT-confirmed with GO in a median of around 6.5 months. No statistical method was used to set the sample size in advance, and the investigators knew which group each participant was assigned to.

From the cysteine up to the phenylalanine, the CDR3 has a length of 14 residues. Left in the record is the CDR3 DNA by itself, 42 bases read in frame from the first base. Looking up the germline V gene (reference sequence) yields CDR1 WNHNN and CDR2 SYGVQD. V was cut back by 6 bases and J by 2 bases, leaving a gap of 14 bases between them. For repertoire sequencing, TCR beta CDR3 regions were amplified from RNA transcripts. HTBI primers and the Qiagen OneStep RT-PCR kit were used in a first-round RT-PCR, which was followed by a second-round multiplex PCR, size selection and purification. Libraries were sequenced on an Illumina HiSeq2000 using paired-end 100 bp reads. In the original analysis: SOAPnuke was used to process the reads, throwing out any read that had adapters, had uncalled bases, had a mean Phred below 15, or lacked an exact constant-primer or identifier match. High-quality paired reads were merged with COPE v1.2.5. Each unique nucleotide sequence was defined as a clonotype, and clonotypes were aligned to IMGT TRB V, D and J references with MiTCR v1.1. The analysis was limited to V-J combinations with a frequency above 0.0001, which together covered about 99% of the repertoires. For each V-J combination, a TCR clonal expansion and chaos score was defined as F50 clonal expansion divided by the chaos observed in the TCRdist matrix. Welch's t-statistics and random forest were used to narrow the features down to 10 to 15 V-J combinations, which were then fed into a naive Bayes classifier. The Morisita-Horn index was used to measure how similar the thyroid and blood repertoires were. The public reads were reanalyzed by TCRdb: fastp trimming at Q25, MiXCR alignment, in-frame beta chains only. Every CDR3 protein is listed once, alongside the most common genes and DNA of its rows. The V and J calls and clone size come from TCRdb's table, not from the authors' own analysis. The sample table lists 300,000 to 400,000 distinct CDR3 sequences, roughly a sixth of them with a count of one. The ten biggest clones cover approximately 13% of the sample.

Patients with ophthalmopathy had moderately to severely active disease, with a Clinical Activity Score of 3 or more, a NOSPECS grade of 4 or more, and a disease duration of less than 3 months. Patients with other autoimmune diseases, uncontrolled infections, pregnancy or lactation were excluded. Diagnosis relied on clinical symptoms, serum thyroxine, TRAb, thyroid ultrasound and orbital computed tomography. Ficoll-Paque density gradient centrifugation was used to isolate PBMCs from under 11 ml of fresh peripheral blood. Trizol reagent was used to extract the total RNA, and its quality was then checked on an Agilent 2100 Bioanalyzer. In this sample, this clonotype turned up many times. Its recognized antigen is unknown. Base-call qualities are not available, and no considerably larger clone is one nucleotide away.

The TCR was taken from an adult man with Graves' ophthalmopathy. The material sequenced was peripheral blood. Recombination linked TRBV10-1 to TRBJ2-7; the D segment could be TRBD2, given 5 matching bases. The bases read TGCGCCAGCAGCCAACCGGACGGGACCTACGAGCAGTACTTC. This yields the protein CASSQPDGTYEQYF.